These 3 T cell receptor beta chains were all obtained from the same sample, sequenced in a study of PD-1 blockade in classical Hodgkin lymphoma (dated by TCRdb to about 2020). The meaning of the sample's time point label: cycle 4 day 1 (C4D1), after more than five weeks of nivolumab. All trial patients had relapsed after autologous stem cell transplantation, with cohorts A, B and C differing in prior brentuximab vedotin exposure. Magnetic negative selection with a Miltenyi CD8+ T cell isolation kit was used to purify CD8+ T cells from thawed PBMCs. The library was built by means of the immunoSEQ multiplex PCR assay. As stored in TCRdb, this immuneACCESS dataset retains in-frame rearrangements with V and J assigned. A fraction of the clones does not appear; measured against another copy, unresolved V genes explain less than half of the discrepancy, and the remainder lacks a known reason. Across this sample there are some 8,800 clones, with around 84% seen only once. The ten largest clones take up over 25% of the sample.

Material: CD8+ T cells from blood, obtained before the fourth cycle of nivolumab. These receptors were taken from a human donor with classical Hodgkin lymphoma.

The rearrangement uses TRBV4-2 and TRBJ1-2; D is uncertain. Germline V gene lookup returns CDR1 LGHNA and CDR2 YNFKEQ. The V end lost 0 bases, the J end lost 0 bases, and 5 bases lay between the germline ends. The CDR3 runs to 14 residues. The CDR3 spells CASSQDQTNYGYTF. In DNA, the CDR3 is TGTGCCAGCAGCCAAGATCAGACTAACTATGGCTACACCTTC.

The genes are TRBV4-2 and TRBJ1-2; weak D call: TRBD1 (5 bases). V was shortened by 5 bases and J by 6 bases, with 19 bases between the two germline ends. The CDR3 length is 15 residues. CDR1 is LGHNA, CDR2 YNFKEQ, per germline. DNA for the CDR3: TGTGCCAGCAGCTTAGAGGAGCGGACGGGGGATGGCTACACCTTC. It codes for CASSLEERTGDGYTF.

Only a few counts were recorded for this clone. This sequence joins TRBV7-9 and TRBJ2-7; D is unclear. This CDR3 is built from 13 residues. Looked up from germline, CDR1 is SEHNR and CDR2 is FQNEAQ (reference sequence). V lost 1 base to trimming and J lost 4 bases, with 8 bases between them. The CDR3 is CASSLGFSYEQYF. The CDR3 nucleotides are TGTGCCAGCAGCTTAGGCTTTTCTTACGAGCAGTACTTC.